The sequence of this T cell receptor (beta chain) was determined in a study of control samples from healthy donors and cancer patients. CDR3 size: 19 residues. Per the germline V gene, CDR1 is SGHAT and CDR2 is FQNNGV. V lost 2 bases, J lost 1 base, and 9 bases stayed unmatched. Measured with immunoSEQ multiplex PCR; TCRdb has only the in-frame clones, and not every one. The sample comprises 75,000 to 95,000 clones, 88% of which are singletons, and 4.5% to 6% rests with the top ten. Material: blood. The receptor was isolated from a woman in her fifties or sixties in good health. The gene calls are TRBV11-2 and TRBJ1-3; 12 nucleotides agree with TRBD1. CDR3 region: CASSLIIPGQGASGNTIYF. Written as DNA, the CDR3 is TGTGCCAGCAGCTTAATTATTCCGGGACAGGGGGCTTCTGGAAACACCATATATTTT.